The TCR beta chain described here comes from a study of breast tumors, draining lymph nodes, adjacent tissues (dated by TCRdb to about 2016). Turning to the overall study: TCR beta repertoires were compared across tumor, adjacent nontumor tissue and axillary lymph nodes obtained from breast cancer patients. The study aimed to assess the relationships and possible T-cell exchange between tumor, surrounding tissue and draining lymph node repertoires in human breast cancer.

Instrument on record: Illumina HiSeq 2000. TCR beta chain libraries were generated by multiplex PCR amplification. The amplified TCR beta chain products were analyzed by high-throughput sequencing. The public reads were quality trimmed at Q25 with fastp and then assembled into clones with MiXCR by TCRdb, keeping productive beta chains. Rows are combined by CDR3 protein, so each entry shows the most common genes and DNA. The sample has more than 50,000 distinct CDR3 sequences on record, roughly 50% of them singletons. Around 20% of the sample is in the top ten clones. The germline V gene supplies CDR1 SGHTA and CDR2 FQGNSA. At the junction V is shortened by 5 bases and J by 12 bases, with 25 bases in between. From the cysteine up to the phenylalanine, the CDR3 has a length of 15 residues. The DNA shown is the 45-base CDR3, in frame from base 1. Overall results and qualifications from the work: The data were considered consistent with the idea that most tumor T cells come from the lymph node and then expand in tumor tissue. The study presented the conclusion that tumor T cells originate in lymph nodes as consistent with a hypothesis, not as something directly demonstrated. Tumor T-cell repertoires showed less diversity than lymph node repertoires and more diversity than nontumor tissue repertoires, and tumor T-cell repertoires showed preferential V and J gene usage. Tumor and nontumor tissue repertoires were significantly more similar in luminal-like than in basal-like breast cancer.

To note about this clonotype: The clone's antigen remains unknown. Base-call qualities are not available, and no considerably larger clone is one nucleotide away.

The clonotype comes from a female donor with breast cancer. Some clones in this sample may be carry-over from other donors' samples. The sequencing sample was made of breast tumor tissue. The chain employs TRBV7-2 and TRBJ1-2; no D gene can be assigned with confidence. The DNA reads as follows: TGTGCCAGCAGCCCCCAAGCCTTCCCGGGATCTGAGGACACCTTC. It translates to CASSPQAFPGSEDTF.